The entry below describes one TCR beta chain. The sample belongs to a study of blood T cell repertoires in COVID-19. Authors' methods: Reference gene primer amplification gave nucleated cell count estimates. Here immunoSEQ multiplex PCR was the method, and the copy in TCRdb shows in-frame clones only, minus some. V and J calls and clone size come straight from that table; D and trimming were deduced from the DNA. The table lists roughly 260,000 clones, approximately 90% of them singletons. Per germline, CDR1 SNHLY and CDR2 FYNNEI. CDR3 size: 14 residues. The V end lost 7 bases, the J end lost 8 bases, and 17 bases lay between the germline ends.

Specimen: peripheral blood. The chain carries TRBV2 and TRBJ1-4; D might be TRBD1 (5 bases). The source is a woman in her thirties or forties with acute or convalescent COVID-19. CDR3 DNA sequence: TGTGCCAGCACGTACAGGACCTTCGGGGAAAAACTGTTTTTT. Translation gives CASTYRTFGEKLFF.